The 9 T cell receptor beta chains reported below all come from one sample, sequenced in a study of cytomegalovirus exposure and HLA in healthy donors. The PCR used 60 Vbeta and 13 Jbeta primers. Method: immunoSEQ multiplex PCR; TCRdb's copy keeps in-frame clones and lacks some. The sample consists of 40,000 or so clones, approximately 86% of them appearing once. Sequenced sample: PBMCs. The receptors come from a woman aged 40-49 years in good health and CMV-seropositive.

The chain couples TRBV6-1 to TRBJ2-3; D is uncertain. The germline CDR1 and CDR2 sequences are MNHNS and SASEGT. Trimming took 3 bases from V and 2 from J, leaving 12 bases between them. The length of the CDR3 is 15 residues. CDR3 bases: TGTGCCAGCAGTGATGTGGGCTTAAACACAGATACGCAGTATTTT. Protein sequence: CASSDVGLNTDTQYF.

This chain uses TRBV6-6 with TRBJ2-2; 11 nucleotides agree with TRBD1. With 11 bases clipped from V and 5 bases from J, the junction kept 4 bases outside the gene matches. Germline V lookup: CDR1 MNHNY, CDR2 SVGAGI (reference sequence). CDR3 length: 13 residues. The CDR3 reads CASGQGETGELFF. In DNA form, the CDR3 reads TGTGCCTCGGGACAGGGGGAGACCGGGGAGCTGTTTTTT.

The chain recombines TRBV7-9 with TRBJ1-2; D is ambiguous. CDR1 and CDR2 (germline): SEHNR, FQNEAQ (reference sequence). CDR3 size: 11 residues. V dropped 5 bases and J dropped 8 bases, with 9 bases sitting between them. In DNA, the CDR3 is TGTGCCAGCAGCCGGTCGGTGGGCTACACCTTC. This codes for CASSRSVGYTF.

This sequence joins TRBV9 and TRBJ2-2; D call uncertain. V lost 0 bases and J lost 4, with 10 bases in between. CDR1 and CDR2 from the germline V gene are SGDLS and YYNGEE. The CDR3 spans 15 residues. CDR3 DNA sequence: TGTGCCAGCAGCGTAGATCCGGGTGGCACCGGGGAGCTGTTTTTT. Translating gives CASSVDPGGTGELFF.

V gene TRBV7-8 combines with J gene TRBJ1-3; 12 bases agree with TRBD1. V was pared by 4 bases and J by 3 bases, with 4 bases of the junction left unmatched. Germline CDR1 and CDR2: SGHVS and FQNEAQ. The CDR3 is made up of 16 amino acids. CDR3 sequence reads: CASSSGQGALGNTIYF. DNA for the CDR3: TGTGCCAGCAGCTCGGGACAGGGGGCGCTTGGAAACACCATATATTTT.

The rearrangement links TRBV7-9 to TRBJ1-1; 12 nucleotides line up with TRBD1. Germline V gene data show CDR1 as SEHNR and CDR2 as FQNEAQ (reference sequence). This CDR3 spans 15 amino acids. V gave up 5 bases and J gave up 5 bases; unmatched junction bases: 6. The CDR3 nucleotides are TGTGCCAGCAGCGCAGCGGGACAGGGGGCAACTGAAGCTTTCTTT. Residues: CASSAAGQGATEAFF. The full variable domain, with the rest looked up from reference TRBV7-9 and TRBJ1-1, is DTGVSQNPRHKITKRGQNVTFRCDPISEHNRLYWYRQTLGQGPEFLTYFQNEAQLEKSRLLSDRFSAERPKGSFSTLEIQRTEQGDSAMYLCASSAAGQGATEAFFGQGTRLTVV.

The rearrangement joins TRBV7-9 to TRBJ2-3, with TRBD2 identical over 12 bases. Germline CDR1 SEHNR, CDR2 FQNEAQ (reference sequence). The CDR3 spans 16 residues. V was pared by 2 bases and J by 4 bases, with 4 bases of the junction left unmatched. The CDR3 loop reads CASSLLAGGSADTQYF. Here the CDR3 DNA reads TGTGCCAGCAGCTTACTAGCGGGAGGGTCGGCAGATACGCAGTATTTT.

The chain links TRBV11-2 to TRBJ1-1; possibly TRBD1 for D (5 bases). This CDR3 comprises 13 residues. Germline V CDR1 and CDR2: SGHAT, FQNNGV. The V end was cut by 2 bases, the J end by 10 bases, with 14 bases between. The CDR3 loop reads CASSLIAGLGAFF. The CDR3 region has the DNA TGTGCCAGCAGCTTAATAGCAGGGCTCGGAGCTTTCTTT.

This rearrangement joins TRBV6-1 to TRBJ2-3; D not resolved. Germline V gives CDR1 MNHNS, CDR2 SASEGT. V dropped 2 bases and J dropped 3 bases, with 3 bases sitting between them. The CDR3 loop spans 12 amino acids. CDR3 coding DNA: TGTGCCAGCAGTGAACGGACAGATACGCAGTATTTT. Translated, it gives CASSERTDTQYF.